Listed below are T cell receptor beta chains from one sample, sequenced in a study of blood T cells in healthy people across ages. Each CDR3 protein is one row after TCRdb ran MiXCR on the 5' RACE reads. The sample carries around 1,500,000 distinct CDR3 sequences, approximately 40% recorded once. The specimen was blood. The source is a woman between 18 and 30 years old in good health. Both conserved end residues are part of each CDR3. A D gene is named only where the DNA matches it firmly. For some rows the clone size is stated as once, few or many, or as a class when expanded; others skip it.

abundance	v_gene	d_gene	j_gene	CDR3nt	CDR3aa
few	TRBV9	NA	TRBJ1-4	TGTGCCAGCAGCCCTTGGACATCCACTAATGAAAAACTGTTTTTT	CASSPWTSTNEKLFF
NA	TRBV24-1	NA	TRBJ2-5	TGTGCCACCAGCCAACCCCGGGCGGAGGCACAAGAGACCCAGTACTTC	CATSQPRAEAQETQYF
many	TRBV2	NA	TRBJ1-6	TGTGCCAGCAGTAGGACGGTACTAAATTCACCCCTCCACTTT	CASSRTVLNSPLHF
few	TRBV6-6	NA	TRBJ2-6	TGTGCCAGCAGTACCCTGGGGCAGTCTGGGGCCAACGTCCTGACTTTC	CASSTLGQSGANVLTF
once	TRBV5-1	NA	TRBJ2-1	TGCGCCAGCACCCTCGGGGACTCCTTTGGGTATGAGCAGTTCTTC	CASTLGDSFGYEQFF
few	TRBV5-1	TRBD1	TRBJ2-1	TGCGCCAGCAGCTCAATTAGGGGGACAGTAACCGGAGAGCAGTTCTTC	CASSSIRGTVTGEQFF
NA	TRBV11-1	NA	TRBJ1-1	TGTGCCAGCAGCTTGGGTCTAACTAGGAACACTGAAGTTTTCTTT	CASSLGLTRNTEVFF
NA	TRBV6-5	NA	TRBJ2-3	TGTGCCAGCAGTTACTCCCCGCTCAGCATAAGTTCCACAGATACGCAGTATTTT	CASSYSPLSISSTDTQYF
few	TRBV11-2	NA	TRBJ2-3	TGTGCCAGCACCTCGTGGGGTGAGCAAAGCACAGATACGCAGTATTTT	CASTSWGEQSTDTQYF
few	TRBV6-6	TRBD2	TRBJ2-7	TGTGCCAGCAGTCCTCTAGCGGGAGCAGGGGAGCAGTACTTC	CASSPLAGAGEQYF
NA	TRBV20-1	TRBD2	TRBJ2-1	TGCAGTGCTAGGGTCGGGGGGGCGTTAAATGAGCAGTTCTTC	CSARVGGALNEQFF
few	TRBV20-1	TRBD2	TRBJ2-6	TGCAGTGCTAGAGATAGTAAAAGGGGACTAGCGGGAGCTGGGGCCAACGTCCTGACTTTC	CSARDSKRGLAGAGANVLTF
NA	TRBV20-1	NA	TRBJ1-2	TGCAGTGCTGACCCGACAGGCCTTAACTATGGCTACACCTTC	CSADPTGLNYGYTF
once	TRBV4-1	TRBD1	TRBJ1-1	TGCGCCAGCAGCCTACAACCCAGGGGGGGTGAAGCTTTCTTT	CASSLQPRGGEAFF
NA	TRBV25-1	NA	TRBJ2-5	TGTGCCGGCAGTGAATCGGGGACTTTCCAAGAGACCCAGTACTTC	CAGSESGTFQETQYF
NA	TRBV4-1	NA	TRBJ2-7	TGCGCCAGCAGCCAATCCGTAGCATCCGAGCAGTACTTC	CASSQSVASEQYF
NA	TRBV11-2	TRBD2	TRBJ2-3	TGTGCCAGCAGCTCGACTCCGGGACTAGCAAACACAGATACGCAGTATTTT	CASSSTPGLANTDTQYF
few	TRBV29-1	TRBD2	TRBJ2-1	TGCAGCGTCGGACTAAGCGGGAGTGGGGATGAGCAGTTCTTC	CSVGLSGSGDEQFF
NA	TRBV3-1	NA	TRBJ2-1	TGTGCCAGCAGCCAAGGGACCCGGAGCAATGAGCAGTTCTTC	CASSQGTRSNEQFF
NA	TRBV7-9	NA	TRBJ1-4	TGTGCCAGCAGCTTGGCCAGCTCAAATGAAAAACTGTTTTTT	CASSLASSNEKLFF
NA	TRBV24-1	TRBD2	TRBJ2-1	TGTGCCACCCCGGGGGGGTTCCACAATGAGCAGTTCTTC	CATPGGFHNEQFF
NA	TRBV29-1	TRBD1	TRBJ2-1	TGCAGCGTCAGAGGGACAGCACACAATGAGCAGTTCTTC	CSVRGTAHNEQFF
NA	TRBV6-5	NA	TRBJ2-5	TGTGCCAGCAGTTTATCAAATCCTACTGGGTGGGCAGAGACCCAGTACTTC	CASSLSNPTGWAETQYF
few	TRBV29-1	NA	TRBJ2-1	TGCAGCGTCACCGGGACACCGACCTACAATGAGCAGTTCTTC	CSVTGTPTYNEQFF
NA	TRBV12-3/TRBV12-4	NA	TRBJ2-3	TGTGCCGGCAGTACTGGGTCCGGGAGTACGCAGTATTTT	CAGSTGSGSTQYF
NA	TRBV9	NA	TRBJ2-7	TGTGCCAGCAGCGTAGGAGTAGGGGTCTACAATGAGCAGTACTTC	CASSVGVGVYNEQYF
once	TRBV5-1	NA	TRBJ2-2	TGCGCCAGCAGCTTGGAACGCGGAATAGGGGAGCTGTTTTTT	CASSLERGIGELFF
NA	TRBV5-1	TRBD2	TRBJ2-1	TGCGCCAGCAGCTTGGAGCGGGGGCCCAGCTCCTACAATGAGCAGTTCTTC	CASSLERGPSSYNEQFF
NA	TRBV3-1	NA	TRBJ2-7	TGTGCCAGCAGCCAAGAACCGGTTCTTCGATTTAGCTCCTACGAGCAGTACTTC	CASSQEPVLRFSSYEQYF
NA	TRBV11-2	TRBD1	TRBJ1-1	TGTGCCAGCAGCCCCCCCCTGGGACAGGGGTCTGAAGCTTTCTTT	CASSPPLGQGSEAFF
NA	TRBV11-1	TRBD2	TRBJ2-7	TGTGCCAGCAGCTTCGAGCGGGGGGGATCCTACGAGCAGTACTTC	CASSFERGGSYEQYF
NA	TRBV6-2/TRBV6-3	NA	TRBJ2-1	TGTGCCAGCAGTAACGGACTAGAGCAGTTCTTC	CASSNGLEQFF
NA	TRBV28	NA	TRBJ2-5	TGTGCCAGCAGCCCCCCCAGGGGGGAGATACAAGAGACCCAGTACTTC	CASSPPRGEIQETQYF
NA	TRBV10-2	NA	TRBJ1-5	TGCGCCAGCAGTCCTACCCAGGTCAATCAGCCCCAGCATTTT	CASSPTQVNQPQHF
NA	TRBV6-1	NA	TRBJ1-5	TGTGCCAGCATTACAAGGGGCACCGGGGACCAGCCCCAGCATTTT	CASITRGTGDQPQHF
NA	TRBV5-1	NA	TRBJ1-1	TGCGCCAGCAGGCCGGCCGATCAAGAAGCTTTCTTT	CASRPADQEAFF
NA	TRBV7-9	NA	TRBJ2-7	TGTGCCAGCAGCAGGGGCGGTGGGGGACCCTGGACCTACGAGCAGTACTTC	CASSRGGGGPWTYEQYF
NA	TRBV5-6	NA	TRBJ2-3	TGTGCCAGCAGCTCCTCGGGACCAGCGGATACAGATACGCAGTATTTT	CASSSSGPADTDTQYF
NA	TRBV10-3	NA	TRBJ1-1	TGTGCCATCAGTGAGTCGAGAGACTACACTGAAGCTTTCTTT	CAISESRDYTEAFF
NA	TRBV2	NA	TRBJ2-5	TGTGCCAGCACCTGGGACGTTCGGGAGACCCAGTACTTC	CASTWDVRETQYF
NA	TRBV25-1	NA	TRBJ2-7	TGTGCCAGCAGTGAAAGCGGCCCCCGTTATGAGCAGTACTTC	CASSESGPRYEQYF
NA	TRBV29-1	TRBD2	TRBJ2-3	TGCAGCGTTATGACTAGCGGCACAGATACGCAGTATTTT	CSVMTSGTDTQYF
NA	TRBV3-1	NA	TRBJ2-1	TGTGCCAGCACCCTATTGGGAGAGACCCAGTTCTTC	CASTLLGETQFF
NA	TRBV18	NA	TRBJ2-3	TGTGCCAGCTCACCACCGTCTGGATCAGATACGCAGTATTTT	CASSPPSGSDTQYF
NA	TRBV7-6	TRBD1	TRBJ2-7	TGTGCCAGCAGCAGATGGACAGGGGAATCGTACGAGCAGTACTTC	CASSRWTGESYEQYF
NA	TRBV2	NA	TRBJ1-1	TGTGCCAGCAGTAAAGCAGATCTCATAGTTGGCACTGAAGCTTTCTTT	CASSKADLIVGTEAFF
few	TRBV20-1	TRBD2	TRBJ2-1	TGCAGTGCTAGAACACGGGGGGGCAGGTACAATGAGCAGTTCTTC	CSARTRGGRYNEQFF
NA	TRBV7-2	TRBD1	TRBJ2-5	TGTGCCAGCAGCCCAGGGGGTCTTGTCGAGACCCAGTACTTC	CASSPGGLVETQYF
many	TRBV20-1	NA	TRBJ1-2	TGCAGTGCTAGAGATCGGCTGAGCTATGGCTACACCTTC	CSARDRLSYGYTF
NA	TRBV7-6	TRBD2	TRBJ2-3	TGTGCCAGCAGCCACGCCCAGCGGGAGTCCAAAGATACGCAGTATTTT	CASSHAQRESKDTQYF
NA	TRBV29-1	NA	TRBJ1-2	TGCAGCGTTGAAGACCCCCCGGGGGGTTACGGCTACACCTTC	CSVEDPPGGYGYTF